What follows describes a single T cell receptor (beta chain). Source study methods: Amplifying reference gene primers gave estimates of nucleated cell counts. Produced via immunoSEQ multiplex PCR; TCRdb's table is partial and in-frame only. The V and J calls and the clone size are those of that table, but D and trimming were determined from the DNA. The data contain more than 250,000 clones, more than 90% of them singletons. This record comes from a study of blood T cell repertoires in COVID-19. Overall study: PBMCs, B-cell-depleted T cells, or T cells were the source of the cDNA or gDNA that made up the material.

Deletions cut 6 bases from V and 3 bases from J, with 15 bases between. The CDR3 is 16 residues long. Germline CDR1 reads KGHSH; CDR2 reads LQKENI. This rearrangement joins TRBV18 to TRBJ1-6, with TRBD1 as a possible D gene (5 bases). Sequencing was carried out using PBMCs or T cells enriched from blood (not recorded which). The receptor was derived from a woman in her 30s who had recovered from COVID-19. For the CDR3, the DNA is TGTGCCAGCTCGCGAGAGCAGACAGACTATAATTCACCCCTCCACTTT. Translating it yields CASSREQTDYNSPLHF.